The T cell receptor (beta chain) under discussion was sequenced for a study of regulatory T cells in long-lasting Graves disease. Regarding time point: newly diagnosed GD, antithyroid drugs for less than 3 months. Isolated PBMC RNA provided the starting material for the TCR library. General study points: A reduction in accuracy may have resulted from the small sample size. Only peripheral blood was studied, not thyroid tissue.

The V end was cut by 3 bases, the J end by 3 bases, with 19 bases between. CDR1 and CDR2 (germline): SGDLS, YYNGEE. This CDR3 has 16 residues. This clonotype was counted a few times. The antigen is not known. Arm-PCR of CDR3 regions with iRepertoire HTBI primers generated TCR beta libraries. From the multiplex PCR reads, TCRdb called clonotypes with MiXCR, one entry per CDR3 protein. The sample shows approximately 470,000 distinct CDR3 sequences, about 17% of them seen only once. The data also belong to a second study, concerning T cells in Graves' hyperthyroidism and ophthalmopathy. From that study: Patients showing uncontrolled infection, other autoimmune disease, pregnancy or lactation were ineligible.

This TCR was sampled from a man aged 40-55 years with Graves disease. The chain combines TRBV9 with TRBJ2-7; TRBD1 might be the D (6 bases). The source material was peripheral blood mononuclear cells (PBMCs), sampled at new diagnosis, from a patient treated with antithyroid drugs. CDR3 DNA sequence: TGTGCCAGCAGCGCACGAGACGGGACACTGGTCTACGAGCAGTACTTC. Translation: CASSARDGTLVYEQYF.